This TCR beta chain was obtained from a study of human CD8 memory T cell subsets. A UMI-labeled 5' RACE approach was the method that produced the TCR beta libraries. Each CDR3 protein gets one entry in TCRdb, which reprocessed the 5' RACE reads and gives no DNA. The sample table sets out around 4,900 distinct CDR3 sequences. The CDR3 contains 15 residues. Germline CDR1 and CDR2: LGHDT and YNNKEL (reference sequence). This TCR was recovered from a human donor in good health. The source material was CD8+ T cells from PBMCs. The gene calls are TRBV3-1 and TRBJ2-2; checking the TCRdb D call of TRBD1 is not possible without DNA. CDR3 amino acids: CASSPPGQDTGELFF.